This T cell receptor (beta chain) was recorded in a study of cytotoxic CD8 clonotypes in ibrutinib-treated CLL. The study's findings and limits: Rare overall, public clonotypes shrank or held steady under therapy.

Method: immunoSEQ multiplex PCR; TCRdb's copy keeps in-frame clones and lacks some. The table shows 190,000 or so clones, with about two thirds occurring only once. In regard to this clone: What it binds is unknown.

This TCR derives from a human donor with chronic lymphocytic leukemia. The sample was PBMCs, taken after 24 months of ibrutinib treatment.

CDR3: CASSAGRTYGYTF. CDR3 in DNA: TGTGCCAGCAGCGCGGGACGGACCTATGGCTACACCTTC. V is TRBV25-1 and J is TRBJ1-2; perhaps TRBD1 as D (5 bases). V was cut by 6 bases and J by 4 bases, with 12 bases left in between. The CDR3 has 13 residues. Germline CDR1 reads MGHDK; CDR2 reads SYGVNS.